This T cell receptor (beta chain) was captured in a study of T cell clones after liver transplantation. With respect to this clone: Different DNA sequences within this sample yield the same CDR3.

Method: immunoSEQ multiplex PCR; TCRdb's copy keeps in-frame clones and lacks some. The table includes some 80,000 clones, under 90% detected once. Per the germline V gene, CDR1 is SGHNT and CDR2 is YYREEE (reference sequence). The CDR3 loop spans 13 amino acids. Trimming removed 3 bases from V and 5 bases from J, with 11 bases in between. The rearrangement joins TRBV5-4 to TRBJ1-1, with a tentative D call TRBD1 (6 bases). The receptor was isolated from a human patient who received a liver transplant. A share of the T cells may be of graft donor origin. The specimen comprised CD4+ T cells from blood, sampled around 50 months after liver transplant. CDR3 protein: CASSSKGGTEAFF. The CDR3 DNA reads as TGTGCCAGCAGCTCCAAGGGGGGGACTGAAGCTTTCTTT.